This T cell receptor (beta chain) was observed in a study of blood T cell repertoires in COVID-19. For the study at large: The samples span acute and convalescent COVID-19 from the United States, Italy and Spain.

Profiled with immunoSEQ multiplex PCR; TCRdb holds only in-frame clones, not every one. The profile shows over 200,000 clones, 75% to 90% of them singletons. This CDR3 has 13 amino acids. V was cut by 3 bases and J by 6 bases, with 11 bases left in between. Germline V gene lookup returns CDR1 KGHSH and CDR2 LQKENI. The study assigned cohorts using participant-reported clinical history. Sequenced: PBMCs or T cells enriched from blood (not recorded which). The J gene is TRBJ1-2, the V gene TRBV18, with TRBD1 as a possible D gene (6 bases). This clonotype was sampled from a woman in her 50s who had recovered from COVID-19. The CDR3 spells CASSPTGGDGYTF. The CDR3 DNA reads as TGTGCCAGCTCACCCACGGGGGGCGATGGCTACACCTTC.